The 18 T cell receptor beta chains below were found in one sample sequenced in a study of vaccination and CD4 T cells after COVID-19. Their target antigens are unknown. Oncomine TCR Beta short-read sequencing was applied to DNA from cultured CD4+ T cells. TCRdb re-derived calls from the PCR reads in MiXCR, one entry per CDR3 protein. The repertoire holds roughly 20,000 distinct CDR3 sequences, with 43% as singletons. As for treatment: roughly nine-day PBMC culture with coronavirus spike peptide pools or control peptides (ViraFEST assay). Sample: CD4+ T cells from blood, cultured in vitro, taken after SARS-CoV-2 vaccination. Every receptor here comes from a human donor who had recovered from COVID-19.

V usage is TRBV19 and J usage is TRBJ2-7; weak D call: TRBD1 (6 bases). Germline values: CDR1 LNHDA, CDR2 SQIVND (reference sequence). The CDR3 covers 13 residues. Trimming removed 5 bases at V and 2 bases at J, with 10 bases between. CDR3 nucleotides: TGTGCCAGTAGTCCGGGACAAACCTACGAGCAGTACTTC. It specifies CASSPGQTYEQYF.

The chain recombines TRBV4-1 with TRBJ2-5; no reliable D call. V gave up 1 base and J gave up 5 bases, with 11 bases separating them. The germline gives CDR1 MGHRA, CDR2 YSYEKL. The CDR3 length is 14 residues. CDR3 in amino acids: CASSQVMGQETQYF. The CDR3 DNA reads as TGCGCCAGCAGCCAAGTTATGGGCCAGGAGACCCAGTACTTC.

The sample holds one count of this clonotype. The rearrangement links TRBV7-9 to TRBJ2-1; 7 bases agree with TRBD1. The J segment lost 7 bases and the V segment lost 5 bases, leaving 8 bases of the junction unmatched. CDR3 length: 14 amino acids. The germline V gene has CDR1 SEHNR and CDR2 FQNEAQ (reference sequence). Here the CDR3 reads CASSRSGTENEQFF. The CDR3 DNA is TGTGCCAGCAGCAGATCCGGGACAGAAAATGAGCAGTTCTTC.

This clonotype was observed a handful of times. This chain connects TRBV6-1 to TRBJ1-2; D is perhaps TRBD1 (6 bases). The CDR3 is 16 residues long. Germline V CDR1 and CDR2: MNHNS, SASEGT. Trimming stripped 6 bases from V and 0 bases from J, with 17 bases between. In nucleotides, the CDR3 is TGTGCCAGCAGGCGGGACACCTCCGTAGCTAACTATGGCTACACCTTC. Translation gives CASRRDTSVANYGYTF.

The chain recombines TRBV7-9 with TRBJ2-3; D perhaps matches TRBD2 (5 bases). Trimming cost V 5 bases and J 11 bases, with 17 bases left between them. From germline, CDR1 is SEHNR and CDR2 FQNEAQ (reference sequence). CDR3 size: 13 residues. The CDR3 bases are TGTGCCAGCAGCCTGGACCGCGCCGGAGGGCAGTATTTT. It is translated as CASSLDRAGGQYF.

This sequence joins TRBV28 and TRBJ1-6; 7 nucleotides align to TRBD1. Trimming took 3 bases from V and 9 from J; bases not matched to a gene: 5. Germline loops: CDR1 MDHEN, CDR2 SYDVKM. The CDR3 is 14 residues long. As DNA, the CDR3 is TGTGCCAGCAGTTTCTTGACAGGGAGTTCACCCCTCCACTTT. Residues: CASSFLTGSSPLHF. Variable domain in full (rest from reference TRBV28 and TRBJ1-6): DVKVTQSSRYLVKRTGEKVFLECVQDMDHENMFWYRQDPGLGLRLIYFSYDVKMKEKGDIPEGYSVSREKKERFSLILESASTNQTSMYLCASSFLTGSSPLHFGNGTRLTVT.

The CDR3 region is CASSERGRGEQFF. In DNA, the CDR3 is TGTGCCAGCAGTGAGAGGGGGCGAGGTGAGCAGTTCTTC. V and J are TRBV6-1 and TRBJ2-1; 7 nucleotides match TRBD1. This CDR3 comprises 13 residues. The germline CDR1 and CDR2 sequences are MNHNS and SASEGT. Trimming at V came to 3 bases and at J to 9 bases, leaving 5 bases not matched to a gene.

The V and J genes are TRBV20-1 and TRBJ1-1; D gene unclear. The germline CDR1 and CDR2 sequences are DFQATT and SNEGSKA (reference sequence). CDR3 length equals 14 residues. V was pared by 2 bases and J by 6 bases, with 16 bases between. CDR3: CSARTDVVVAEAFF. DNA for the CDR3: TGCAGTGCTAGAACCGACGTGGTGGTGGCTGAAGCTTTCTTT.

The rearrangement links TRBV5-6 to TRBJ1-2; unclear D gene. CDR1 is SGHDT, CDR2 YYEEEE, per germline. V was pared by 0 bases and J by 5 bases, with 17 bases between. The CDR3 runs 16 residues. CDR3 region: CASSLEISHRGYGYTF. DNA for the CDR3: TGTGCCAGCAGCTTGGAAATCAGTCACAGAGGTTATGGCTACACCTTC. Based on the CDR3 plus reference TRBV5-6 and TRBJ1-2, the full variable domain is DAGVTQSPTHLIKTRGQQVTLRCSPKSGHDTVSWYQQALGQGPQFIFQYYEEEERQRGNFPDRFSGHQFPNYSSELNVNALLLGDSALYLCASSLEISHRGYGYTFGSGTRLTVV.

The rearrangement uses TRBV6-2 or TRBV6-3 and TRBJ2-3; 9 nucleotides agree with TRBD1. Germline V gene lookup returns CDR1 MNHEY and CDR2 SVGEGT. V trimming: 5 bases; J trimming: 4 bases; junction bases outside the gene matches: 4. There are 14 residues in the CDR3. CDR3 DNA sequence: TGTGCCAGCAGTCCGGGACAGGGTGCAGATACGCAGTATTTT. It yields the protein CASSPGQGADTQYF.

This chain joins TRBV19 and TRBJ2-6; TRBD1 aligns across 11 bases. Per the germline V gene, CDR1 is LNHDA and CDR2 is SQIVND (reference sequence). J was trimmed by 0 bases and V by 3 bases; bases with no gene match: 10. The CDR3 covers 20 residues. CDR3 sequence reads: CASSILKWTGGFSGANVLTF. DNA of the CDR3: TGTGCCAGTAGTATTCTAAAATGGACAGGGGGCTTCTCTGGGGCCAACGTCCTGACTTTC. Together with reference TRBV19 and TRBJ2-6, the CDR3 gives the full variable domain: DGGITQSPKYLFRKEGQNVTLSCEQNLNHDAMYWYRQDPGQGLRLIYYSQIVNDFQKGDIAEGYSVSREKKESFPLTVTSAQKNPTAFYLCASSILKWTGGFSGANVLTFGAGSRLTVL.

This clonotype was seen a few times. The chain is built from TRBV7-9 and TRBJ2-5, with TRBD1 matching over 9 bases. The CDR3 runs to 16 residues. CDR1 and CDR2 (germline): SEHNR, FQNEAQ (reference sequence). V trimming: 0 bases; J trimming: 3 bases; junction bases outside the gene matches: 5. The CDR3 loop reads CASSLALGQGEETQYF. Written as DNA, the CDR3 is TGTGCCAGCAGCTTAGCGTTGGGACAGGGAGAAGAGACCCAGTACTTC.

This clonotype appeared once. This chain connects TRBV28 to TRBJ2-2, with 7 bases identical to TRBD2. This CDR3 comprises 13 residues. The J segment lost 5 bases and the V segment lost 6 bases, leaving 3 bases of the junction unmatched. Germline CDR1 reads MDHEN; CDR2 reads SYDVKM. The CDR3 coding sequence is TGTGCCAGCAGAAAGGGAGGGACCGGGGAGCTGTTTTTT. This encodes CASRKGGTGELFF. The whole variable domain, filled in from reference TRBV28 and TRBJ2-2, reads DVKVTQSSRYLVKRTGEKVFLECVQDMDHENMFWYRQDPGLGLRLIYFSYDVKMKEKGDIPEGYSVSREKKERFSLILESASTNQTSMYLCASRKGGTGELFFGEGSRLTVL.

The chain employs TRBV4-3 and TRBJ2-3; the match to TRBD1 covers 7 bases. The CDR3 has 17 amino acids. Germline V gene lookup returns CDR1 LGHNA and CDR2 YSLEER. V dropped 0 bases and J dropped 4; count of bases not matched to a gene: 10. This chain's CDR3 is CASSQESGRTGADTQYF. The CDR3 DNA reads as TGCGCCAGCAGCCAAGAAAGCGGCAGAACAGGGGCAGATACGCAGTATTTT.

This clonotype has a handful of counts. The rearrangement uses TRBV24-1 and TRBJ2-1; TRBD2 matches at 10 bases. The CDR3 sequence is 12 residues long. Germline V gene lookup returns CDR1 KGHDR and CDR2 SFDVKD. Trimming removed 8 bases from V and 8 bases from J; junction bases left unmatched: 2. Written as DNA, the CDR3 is TGTGCCACCACTAGCGGGAGCCATGAGCAGTTCTTC. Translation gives CATTSGSHEQFF.

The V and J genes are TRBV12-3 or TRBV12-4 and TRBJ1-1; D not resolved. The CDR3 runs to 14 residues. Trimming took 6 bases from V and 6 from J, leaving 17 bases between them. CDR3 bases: TGTGCCAGCAGACTCCACGCGGGGTCGGCTGAAGCTTTCTTT. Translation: CASRLHAGSAEAFF.

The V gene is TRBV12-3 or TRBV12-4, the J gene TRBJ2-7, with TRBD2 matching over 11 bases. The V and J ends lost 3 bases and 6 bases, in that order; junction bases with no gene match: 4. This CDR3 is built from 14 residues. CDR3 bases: TGTGCCAGCAGTTTTCTCCTAGCGGGGGGCGAGCAGTACTTC. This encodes CASSFLLAGGEQYF.

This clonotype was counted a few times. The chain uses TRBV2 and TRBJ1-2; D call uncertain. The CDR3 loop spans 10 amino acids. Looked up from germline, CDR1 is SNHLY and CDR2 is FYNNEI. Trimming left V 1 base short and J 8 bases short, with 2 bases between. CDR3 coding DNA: TGTGCCAGCAGTGAAGGAGGCTACACCTTC. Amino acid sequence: CASSEGGYTF.